One sample yielded the 17 T cell receptor beta chains listed below, sequenced in a study of human T cells and chemical hapten exposure. MiXCR, applied by TCRdb to the RACE reads, yields one record per CDR3 protein. The sample shows around 300,000 distinct CDR3 sequences, roughly 8% of them seen only once. Time point reported: pre-sensitization, week 0. As for treatment: therapeutic diphenylcyclopropenone sensitization with weekly scalp DPC. This specimen was whole blood, taken in connection with sensitization to the hapten diphenylcyclopropenone (DPC). The receptors originated from a man younger than 35 with alopecia areata. Some clones in this sample may be carry-over from other donors' samples.

This clonotype has ten or more counts. V is TRBV7-2 and J is TRBJ1-5; D gene unclear. V was clipped by 2 bases and J by 5 bases, with 13 bases between them. Per germline, CDR1 SGHTA and CDR2 FQGNSA. The CDR3 is made up of 15 amino acids. CDR3 protein: CASSLFPAGDQPQHF. Written as DNA, the CDR3 is TGTGCCAGCAGCTTATTTCCCGCCGGAGATCAGCCCCAGCATTTT. Full variable domain (rest looked up from reference TRBV7-2 and TRBJ1-5): GAGVSQSPSNKVTEKGKDVELRCDPISGHTALYWYRQSLGQGLEFLIYFQGNSAPDKSGLPSDRFSAERTGGSVSTLTIQRTQQEDSAVYLCASSLFPAGDQPQHFGDGTRLSIL.

The chain combines TRBV14 with TRBJ2-5; D gene uncertain. CDR1 and CDR2 from the germline V gene are SGHDN and FVKESK. The CDR3 covers 11 residues. Deletions cut 0 bases from V and 6 bases from J, with 2 bases between. The CDR3 reads CASSQDKTQYF. CDR3 coding DNA: TGTGCCAGCAGCCAAGATAAGACCCAGTACTTC.

A few counts support this clonotype. The chain couples TRBV6-5 to TRBJ2-7, with TRBD1 identical over 9 bases. The V gene's germline CDR1 is MNHEY and CDR2 SVGAGI. Trimming at V came to 6 bases and at J to 3 bases, leaving 9 bases not matched to a gene. CDR3 length: 15 amino acids. This CDR3 is CASRPGTGFFYEQYV. As DNA, the CDR3 is TGTGCCAGCAGACCCGGGACAGGGTTTTTCTACGAGCAGTACGTC.

This chain connects TRBV29-1 to TRBJ2-5, with D possibly TRBD2 on 6 matching bases. The CDR3 loop spans 12 amino acids. V gave up 6 bases and J gave up 4 bases, with 12 bases separating them. Germline lookup yields CDR1 SQVTM and CDR2 ANQGSEA. The CDR3 protein is CSVGGTRETQYF. The DNA for the CDR3 is TGCAGCGTCGGTGGGACTCGAGAGACCCAGTACTTC.

Ten or more counts support this clonotype. The rearrangement joins TRBV5-1 to TRBJ2-2, with unresolved D. The germline V gene encodes CDR1 SGHRS and CDR2 YFSETQ. The CDR3 totals 13 residues. V lost 4 bases to trimming and J lost 6 bases, with 10 bases between them. The CDR3 loop is CASSLGMAGELFF. CDR3 in DNA: TGCGCCAGCAGCCTGGGGATGGCCGGGGAGCTGTTTTTT. The full variable domain, rest sourced from reference TRBV5-1 and TRBJ2-2, is KAGVTQTPRYLIKTRGQQVTLSCSPISGHRSVSWYQQTPGQGLQFLFEYFSETQRNKGNFPGRFSGRQFSNSRSEMNVSTLELGDSALYLCASSLGMAGELFFGEGSRLTVL.

This clonotype was counted between two and nine times. DNA for the CDR3: TGTGCCAGCGGCAAGGACAGAAGAAACACCATATATTTT. This translates into CASGKDRRNTIYF. This chain joins TRBV21-1 and TRBJ1-3; the DNA was not used to check the table's D call, TRBD1. TRBV21-1 is a pseudogene segment. The CDR3 is 13 amino acids.

In its sample, this clonotype was seen a few times. The gene calls are TRBV5-1 and TRBJ1-1; unclear D gene. The V gene lost 2 bases and the J gene lost 0 bases, with 11 bases spanning the gap. Germline-derived CDR1 and CDR2 are SGHRS and YFSETQ. The CDR3 extends over 15 amino acids. The CDR3 loop is CASSFRGQVNTEAFF. CDR3 in DNA: TGCGCCAGCAGCTTCCGCGGGCAGGTGAACACTGAAGCTTTCTTT.

V and J are TRBV14 and TRBJ2-3; TRBD2 might be the D (6 bases). The CDR3 is 16 residues long. V was clipped by 3 bases and J by 0 bases, with 13 bases between them. CDR1 is SGHDN, CDR2 FVKESK, per germline. The CDR3 region has the DNA TGTGCCAGCAGCCAGTTCGGAGGGCCTAGCACAGATACGCAGTATTTT. Encoded protein: CASSQFGGPSTDTQYF.

This clonotype was picked up a small number of times. This rearrangement joins TRBV4-3 to TRBJ2-6; possible D gene TRBD2, 5 bases. CDR1 LGHNA and CDR2 YSLEER come from the germline V gene. This CDR3 has 16 amino acids. Between the trimmed V and J ends, which lost 0 bases and 2 bases, there was a span of 8 bases. The CDR3 is CASSQDFGAGANVLTF. The CDR3 region has the DNA TGCGCCAGCAGCCAAGATTTCGGGGCTGGGGCCAACGTCCTGACTTTC.

This clonotype was counted many times. This rearrangement joins TRBV4-1 to TRBJ2-2; D possibly corresponds to TRBD2 (5 bases). Trimming pared 1 base from V and 3 bases from J, leaving 6 bases between. The CDR3 totals 14 residues. Germline CDR1 and CDR2: MGHRA and YSYEKL. CDR3 region: CASSQVGDTGELFF. In nucleotides, the CDR3 is TGCGCCAGCAGCCAAGTCGGGGACACCGGGGAGCTGTTTTTT.

This clonotype was observed a handful of times. J is TRBJ1-2 and V is TRBV20-1, with 7 nucleotides matching TRBD1. The CDR3 spans 14 residues. Looked up from germline, CDR1 is DFQATT and CDR2 is SNEGSKA (reference sequence). V gave up 6 bases and J gave up 4 bases; unmatched junction bases: 11. CDR3 region: CSAHIYGTVYGYTF. The CDR3, as DNA: TGCAGTGCGCACATCTACGGGACAGTCTATGGCTACACCTTC.

This clonotype was counted only a few times. The genes are TRBV15 and TRBJ2-7, with TRBD1 as a possible D gene (5 bases). V lost 0 bases and J 3 bases, leaving 18 bases between the germline ends. The CDR3 extends over 17 amino acids. Germline assignment: CDR1 LNHNV and CDR2 YYDKDF (reference sequence). The CDR3 protein is CATSREIRTKPHYEQYF. The CDR3 nucleotides are TGTGCCACCAGCAGAGAAATAAGGACAAAGCCCCACTACGAGCAGTACTTC.

The V and J genes are TRBV4-1 and TRBJ2-3, with D possibly being TRBD1 (6 bases). Germline-derived CDR1 and CDR2 are MGHRA and YSYEKL. There are 14 residues in the CDR3. Trimming cost V 4 bases and J 4 bases, with 12 bases left between them. The CDR3 here is CASSRADRSDTQYF. In DNA form, the CDR3 reads TGCGCCAGCAGCCGCGCCGACAGGTCAGATACGCAGTATTTT.

There are a few counts of this clonotype. This chain uses TRBV25-1 with TRBJ2-5; D uncertain. This CDR3 contains 14 residues. V was shortened by 4 bases and J by 5 bases, with 14 bases between the two germline ends. Looked up from germline, CDR1 is MGHDK and CDR2 is SYGVNS. The chain's CDR3 is CASSVDGGPETQYF. In DNA form, the CDR3 reads TGTGCCAGCAGTGTCGACGGTGGCCCGGAGACCCAGTACTTC.

This clonotype was counted only a few times. This chain connects TRBV7-2 to TRBJ1-3, with D tentatively TRBD1 (5 bases). Trimming pared 1 base from V and 4 bases from J, leaving 17 bases between. Germline V gene sequence: CDR1 SGHTA, CDR2 FQGNSA. There are 17 residues in the CDR3. CDR3 region: CASSLVRGEGLGNTIYF. Here the CDR3 DNA reads TGTGCCAGCAGCTTAGTTCGCGGCGAGGGGTTGGGAAACACCATATATTTT.

The V call is TRBV6-2 or TRBV6-3, the J call TRBJ2-7; unclear D gene. V lost 4 bases and J 0 bases, leaving 7 bases between the germline ends. This CDR3 region has 13 residues. Germline CDR1 and CDR2: MNHEY and SVGEGT. CDR3 nucleotides: TGTGCCAGCAGTTCGTGGAGCTCCTACGAGCAGTACGTC. Protein sequence: CASSSWSSYEQYV.

The J gene is TRBJ1-5, the V gene TRBV12-3 or TRBV12-4; no reliable D call. V lost 7 bases and J lost 2, with 9 bases in between. This CDR3 has 13 residues. CDR3 nucleotides: TGTGCCAGCACCCGTGGGGGCAATCAGCCCCAGCATTTT. Translating gives CASTRGGNQPQHF.